The 4 T cell receptor beta chains listed next were all sequenced from one sample in a study of cytotoxic CD8 clonotypes in ibrutinib-treated CLL. Libraries were prepared by immunoSEQ multiplex PCR; TCRdb keeps only in-frame clonotypes and omits some of them. Of 150,000 to 200,000 clones in the sample, 81% were seen once. Here the sequenced sample was PBMCs, taken after 12 months of ibrutinib treatment. All receptors derive from a human donor with chronic lymphocytic leukemia.

The CDR3 DNA is TGTGCCAGTGCAAGGGGGGGTAGCTCCTACGAGCAGTACTTC. Amino acids: CASARGGSSYEQYF. The rearrangement joins TRBV28 to TRBJ2-7; tentative D call: TRBD2 (7 bases). V dropped 9 bases and J dropped 0 bases, with 15 bases sitting between them. Germline V lookup: CDR1 MDHEN, CDR2 SYDVKM. The CDR3 has 14 amino acids.

CDR3: CASSLESAGSTKQFF. CDR3 coding DNA: TGTGCCAGCAGCTTAGAATCGGCAGGGTCAACCAAGCAGTTCTTC. The rearrangement joins TRBV7-9 to TRBJ2-1; maybe TRBD1 (5 bases). CDR1 SEHNR and CDR2 FQNEAQ come from the germline V gene (reference sequence). Between the trimmed V and J ends, which lost 1 base and 11 bases, there was a span of 18 bases. This CDR3 has 15 amino acids.

V is TRBV6-5 and J is TRBJ2-1; D is tentatively TRBD1 or TRBD2 (5 bases each). Germline values: CDR1 MNHEY, CDR2 SVGAGI. CDR3 size: 13 residues. Trimming pared 6 bases from V and 10 bases from J, leaving 16 bases between. The CDR3 nucleotides are TGTGCCAGCAGAAGTAGGGGTAGCGCCGAGCAGTTCTTC. Protein: CASRSRGSAEQFF.

V is TRBV4-2 and J is TRBJ2-7; tentative D call: TRBD2 (5 bases). V was clipped by 4 bases and J by 4 bases, with 17 bases between them. Looked up from germline, CDR1 is LGHNA and CDR2 is YNFKEQ. This CDR3 contains 15 residues. The CDR3 region is CASSPSWAERYEQYF. The CDR3 region has the DNA TGTGCCAGCAGCCCCTCTTGGGCCGAGCGGTACGAGCAGTACTTC.